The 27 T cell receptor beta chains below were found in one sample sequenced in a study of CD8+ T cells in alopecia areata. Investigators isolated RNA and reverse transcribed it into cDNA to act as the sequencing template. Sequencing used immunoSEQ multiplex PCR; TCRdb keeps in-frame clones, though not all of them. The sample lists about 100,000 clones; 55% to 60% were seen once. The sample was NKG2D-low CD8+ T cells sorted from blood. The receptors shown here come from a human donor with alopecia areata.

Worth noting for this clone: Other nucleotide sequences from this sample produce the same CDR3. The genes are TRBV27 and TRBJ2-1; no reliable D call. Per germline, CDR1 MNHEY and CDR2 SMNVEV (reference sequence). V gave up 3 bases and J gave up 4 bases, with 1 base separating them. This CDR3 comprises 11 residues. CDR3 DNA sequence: TGTGCCAGCAGTTTTTACAATGAGCAGTTCTTC. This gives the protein CASSFYNEQFF.

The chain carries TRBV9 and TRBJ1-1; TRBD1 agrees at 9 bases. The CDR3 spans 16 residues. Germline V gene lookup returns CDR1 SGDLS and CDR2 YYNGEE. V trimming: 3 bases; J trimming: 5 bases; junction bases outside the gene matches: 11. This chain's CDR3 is CASSASRDRVRTEAFF. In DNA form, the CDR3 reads TGTGCCAGCAGCGCCAGCAGGGACAGGGTTAGGACTGAAGCTTTCTTT. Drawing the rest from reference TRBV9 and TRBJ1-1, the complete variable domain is DSGVTQTPKHLITATGQRVTLRCSPRSGDLSVYWYQQSLDQGLQFLIQYYNGEERAKGNILERFSAQQFPDLHSELNLSSLELGDSALYFCASSASRDRVRTEAFFGQGTRLTVV.

CDR3 protein: CASRVGKESNEQFF. As DNA, the CDR3 is TGTGCCAGCCGGGTCGGGAAAGAATCGAATGAGCAGTTCTTC. V and J are TRBV28 and TRBJ2-1; tentative D call: TRBD2 (5 bases). The CDR3 has 14 residues. Trimming took off 8 bases at V and 7 bases at J, with 18 bases between the two ends. Germline CDR1 reads MDHEN; CDR2 reads SYDVKM.

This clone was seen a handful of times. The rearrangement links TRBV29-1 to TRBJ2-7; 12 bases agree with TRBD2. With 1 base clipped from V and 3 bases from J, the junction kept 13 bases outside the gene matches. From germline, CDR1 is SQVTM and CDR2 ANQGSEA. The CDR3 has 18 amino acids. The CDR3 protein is CSVEVSQGGLAGYYEQYF. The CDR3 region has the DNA TGCAGCGTTGAAGTGAGCCAGGGGGGACTAGCGGGCTACTACGAGCAGTACTTC.

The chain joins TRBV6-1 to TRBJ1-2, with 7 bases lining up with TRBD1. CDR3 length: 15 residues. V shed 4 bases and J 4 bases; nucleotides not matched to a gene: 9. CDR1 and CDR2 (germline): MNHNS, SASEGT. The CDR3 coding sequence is TGTGCCAGCAGTGCCAGGGGGGGGCAGGTCTATGGCTACACCTTC. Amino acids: CASSARGGQVYGYTF.

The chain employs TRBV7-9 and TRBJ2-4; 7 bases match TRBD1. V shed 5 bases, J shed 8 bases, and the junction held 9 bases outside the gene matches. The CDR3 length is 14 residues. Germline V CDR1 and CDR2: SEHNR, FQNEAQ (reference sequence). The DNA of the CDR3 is TGTGCCAGCAGCCCAAGACAGGGAAACGACATTCAGTACTTC. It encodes CASSPRQGNDIQYF. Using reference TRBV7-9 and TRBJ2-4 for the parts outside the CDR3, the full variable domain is DTGVSQNPRHKITKRGQNVTFRCDPISEHNRLYWYRQTLGQGPEFLTYFQNEAQLEKSRLLSDRFSAERPKGSFSTLEIQRTEQGDSAMYLCASSPRQGNDIQYFGAGTRLSVL.

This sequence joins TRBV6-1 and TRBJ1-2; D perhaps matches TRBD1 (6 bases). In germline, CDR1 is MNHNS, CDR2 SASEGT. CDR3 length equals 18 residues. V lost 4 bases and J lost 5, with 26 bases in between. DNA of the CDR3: TGTGCCAGCAGTGGTTACCGGGACACGAGGCGGTACGAGTATGGCTACACCTTC. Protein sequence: CASSGYRDTRRYEYGYTF.

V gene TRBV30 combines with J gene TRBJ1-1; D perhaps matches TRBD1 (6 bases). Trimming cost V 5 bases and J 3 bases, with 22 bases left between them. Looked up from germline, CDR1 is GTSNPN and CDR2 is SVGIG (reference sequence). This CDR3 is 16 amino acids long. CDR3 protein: CAWGIRNREYYTEAFF. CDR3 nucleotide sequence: TGTGCCTGGGGGATCAGGAACAGGGAGTATTACACTGAAGCTTTCTTT.

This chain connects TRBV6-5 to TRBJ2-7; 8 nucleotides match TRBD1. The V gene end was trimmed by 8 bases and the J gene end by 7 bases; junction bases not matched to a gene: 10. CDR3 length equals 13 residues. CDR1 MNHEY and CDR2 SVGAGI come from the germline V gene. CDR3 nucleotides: TGTGCCAGCGGGGCAGGGGGCCCGATGGAGCAGTACTTC. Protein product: CASGAGGPMEQYF.

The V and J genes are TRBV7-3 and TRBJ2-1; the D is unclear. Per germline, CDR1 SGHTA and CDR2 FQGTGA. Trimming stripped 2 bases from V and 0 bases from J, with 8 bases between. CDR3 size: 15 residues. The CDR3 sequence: CASSLQHNSYNEQFF. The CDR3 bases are TGTGCCAGCAGCTTACAGCATAACTCCTACAATGAGCAGTTCTTC.

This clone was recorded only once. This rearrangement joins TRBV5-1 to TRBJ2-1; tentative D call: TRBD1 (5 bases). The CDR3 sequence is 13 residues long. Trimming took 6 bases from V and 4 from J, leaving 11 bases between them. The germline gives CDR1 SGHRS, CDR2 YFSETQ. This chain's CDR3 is CASNARGYNEQFF. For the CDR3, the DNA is TGCGCCAGCAACGCTAGGGGTTACAATGAGCAGTTCTTC.

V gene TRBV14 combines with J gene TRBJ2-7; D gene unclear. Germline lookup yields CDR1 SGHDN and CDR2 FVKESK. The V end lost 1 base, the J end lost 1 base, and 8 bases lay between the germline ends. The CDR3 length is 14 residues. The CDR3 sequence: CASSQGALSYEQYF. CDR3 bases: TGTGCCAGCAGCCAAGGAGCCCTTTCCTACGAGCAGTACTTC.

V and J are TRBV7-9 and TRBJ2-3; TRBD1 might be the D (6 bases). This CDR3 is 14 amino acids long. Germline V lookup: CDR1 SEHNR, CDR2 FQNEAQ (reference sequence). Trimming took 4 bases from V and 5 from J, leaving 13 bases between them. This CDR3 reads CASSSGDSQDTQYF. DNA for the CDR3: TGTGCCAGCAGCTCAGGGGATTCCCAAGATACGCAGTATTTT.

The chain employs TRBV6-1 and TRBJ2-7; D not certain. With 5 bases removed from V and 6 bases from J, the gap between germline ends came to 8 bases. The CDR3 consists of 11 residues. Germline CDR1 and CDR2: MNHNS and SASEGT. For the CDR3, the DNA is TGTGCCAGCAGTAGGTCTTCCGAGCAGTACTTC. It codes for CASSRSSEQYF.

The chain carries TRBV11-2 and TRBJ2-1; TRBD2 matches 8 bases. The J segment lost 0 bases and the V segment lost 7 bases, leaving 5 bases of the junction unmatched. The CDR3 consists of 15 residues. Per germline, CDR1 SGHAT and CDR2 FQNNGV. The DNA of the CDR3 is TGTGCCAGCATTATAGCGGGGAGCTCCTACAATGAGCAGTTCTTC. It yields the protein CASIIAGSSYNEQFF.

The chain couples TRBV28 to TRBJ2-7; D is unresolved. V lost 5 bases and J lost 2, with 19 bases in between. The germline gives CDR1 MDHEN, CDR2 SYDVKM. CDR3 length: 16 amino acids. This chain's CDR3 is CASSPRLGSAPYEQYF. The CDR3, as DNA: TGTGCCAGCAGTCCCCGCCTGGGGTCGGCCCCCTACGAGCAGTACTTC. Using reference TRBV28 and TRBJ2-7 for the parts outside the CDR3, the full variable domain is DVKVTQSSRYLVKRTGEKVFLECVQDMDHENMFWYRQDPGLGLRLIYFSYDVKMKEKGDIPEGYSVSREKKERFSLILESASTNQTSMYLCASSPRLGSAPYEQYFGPGTRLTVT.

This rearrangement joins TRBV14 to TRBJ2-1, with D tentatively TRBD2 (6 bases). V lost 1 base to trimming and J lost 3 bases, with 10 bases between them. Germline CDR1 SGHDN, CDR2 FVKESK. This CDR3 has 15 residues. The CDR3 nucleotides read TGTGCCAGCAGCCAAGGGGGACTTCTCTACAATGAGCAGTTCTTC. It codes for CASSQGGLLYNEQFF.

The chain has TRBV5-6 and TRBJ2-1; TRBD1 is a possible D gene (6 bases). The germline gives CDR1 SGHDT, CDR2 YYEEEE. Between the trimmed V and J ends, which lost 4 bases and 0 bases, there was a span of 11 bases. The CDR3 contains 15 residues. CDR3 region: CASSRDKSSYNEQFF. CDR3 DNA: TGTGCCAGCAGCCGGGACAAGAGCTCCTACAATGAGCAGTTCTTC. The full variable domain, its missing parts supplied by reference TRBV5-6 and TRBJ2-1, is DAGVTQSPTHLIKTRGQQVTLRCSPKSGHDTVSWYQQALGQGPQFIFQYYEEEERQRGNFPDRFSGHQFPNYSSELNVNALLLGDSALYLCASSRDKSSYNEQFFGPGTRLTVL.

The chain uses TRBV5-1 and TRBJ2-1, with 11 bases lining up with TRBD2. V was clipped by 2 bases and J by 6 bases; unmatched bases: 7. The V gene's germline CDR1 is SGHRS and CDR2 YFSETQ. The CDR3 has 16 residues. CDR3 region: CASSFTTSGSRNEQFF. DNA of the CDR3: TGCGCCAGCAGCTTTACTACTAGCGGGAGCCGCAATGAGCAGTTCTTC.

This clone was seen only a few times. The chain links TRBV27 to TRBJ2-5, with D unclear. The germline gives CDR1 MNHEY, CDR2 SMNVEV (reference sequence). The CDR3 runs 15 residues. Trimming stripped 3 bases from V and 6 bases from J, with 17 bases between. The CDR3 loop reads CASSFLPAGRKTQYF. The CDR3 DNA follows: TGTGCCAGCAGTTTCCTTCCAGCCGGACGAAAGACCCAGTACTTC.

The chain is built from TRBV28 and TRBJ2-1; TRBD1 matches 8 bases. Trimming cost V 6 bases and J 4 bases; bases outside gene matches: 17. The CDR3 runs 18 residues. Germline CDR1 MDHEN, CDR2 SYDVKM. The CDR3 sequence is CASSPYVTWTGKYNEQFF. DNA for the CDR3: TGTGCCAGCAGCCCGTACGTAACATGGACAGGGAAGTACAATGAGCAGTTCTTC. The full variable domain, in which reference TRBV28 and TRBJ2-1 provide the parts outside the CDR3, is DVKVTQSSRYLVKRTGEKVFLECVQDMDHENMFWYRQDPGLGLRLIYFSYDVKMKEKGDIPEGYSVSREKKERFSLILESASTNQTSMYLCASSPYVTWTGKYNEQFFGPGTRLTVL.

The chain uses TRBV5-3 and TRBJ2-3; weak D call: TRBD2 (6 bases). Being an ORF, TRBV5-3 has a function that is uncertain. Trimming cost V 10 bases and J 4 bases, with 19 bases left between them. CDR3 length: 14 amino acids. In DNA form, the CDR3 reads TGTGCCGCGAGGGAGAGTCGGGAGTCAGATACGCAGTATTTT. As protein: CAARESRESDTQYF.

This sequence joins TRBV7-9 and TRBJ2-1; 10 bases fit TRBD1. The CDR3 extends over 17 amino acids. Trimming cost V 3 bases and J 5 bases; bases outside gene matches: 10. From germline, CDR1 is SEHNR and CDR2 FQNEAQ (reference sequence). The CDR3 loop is CASSFWPGQGLNNEQFF. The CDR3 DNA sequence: TGTGCCAGCAGCTTTTGGCCGGGACAGGGGCTAAACAATGAGCAGTTCTTC.

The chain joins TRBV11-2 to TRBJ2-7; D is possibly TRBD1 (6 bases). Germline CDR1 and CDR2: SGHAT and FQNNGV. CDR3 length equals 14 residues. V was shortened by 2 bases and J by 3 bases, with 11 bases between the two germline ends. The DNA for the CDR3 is TGTGCCAGCAGCTTAAATAACAGGGACTACGAGCAGTACTTC. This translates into CASSLNNRDYEQYF.

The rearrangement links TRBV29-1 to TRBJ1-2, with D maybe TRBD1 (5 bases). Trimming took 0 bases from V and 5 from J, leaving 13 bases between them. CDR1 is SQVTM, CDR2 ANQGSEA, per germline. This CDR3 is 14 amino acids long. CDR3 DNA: TGCAGCGTTGAAGATCCTGCAGGGCAATATGGCTACACCTTC. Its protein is CSVEDPAGQYGYTF.

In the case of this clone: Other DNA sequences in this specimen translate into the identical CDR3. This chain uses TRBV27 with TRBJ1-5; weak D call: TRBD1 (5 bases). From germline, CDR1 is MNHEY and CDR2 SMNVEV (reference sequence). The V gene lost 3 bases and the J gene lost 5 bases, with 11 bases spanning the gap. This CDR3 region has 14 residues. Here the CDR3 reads CASSLSGGHQPQHF. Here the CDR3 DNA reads TGTGCCAGCAGTTTGTCCGGGGGACATCAGCCCCAGCATTTT.

The CDR3 sequence is CASSEEPFRSTDTQYF. The CDR3 nucleotides are TGCGCCAGCAGCGAGGAGCCCTTCAGGAGCACAGATACGCAGTATTTT. The chain is built from TRBV5-1 and TRBJ2-3; D ambiguous. CDR1 and CDR2 (germline): SGHRS, YFSETQ. V lost 4 bases, J lost 0 bases, and 15 bases lay in between. This CDR3 region has 16 residues.